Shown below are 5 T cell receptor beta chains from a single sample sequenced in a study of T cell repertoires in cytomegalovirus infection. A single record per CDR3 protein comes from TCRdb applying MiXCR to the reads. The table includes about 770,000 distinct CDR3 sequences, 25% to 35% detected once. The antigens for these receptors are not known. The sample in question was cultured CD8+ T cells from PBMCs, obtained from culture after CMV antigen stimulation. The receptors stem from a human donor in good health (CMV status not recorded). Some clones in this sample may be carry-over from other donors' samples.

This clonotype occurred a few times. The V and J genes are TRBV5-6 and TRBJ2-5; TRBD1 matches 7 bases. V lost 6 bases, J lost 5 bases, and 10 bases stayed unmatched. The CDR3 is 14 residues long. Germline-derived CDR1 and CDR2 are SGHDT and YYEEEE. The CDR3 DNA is TGTGCCAGCATCGATAGGGCAGGGGGTGAGACCCAGTACTTC. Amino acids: CASIDRAGGETQYF.

CDR3 sequence reads: CASSQAVSGGGGYTF. CDR3 sequence (DNA): TGCGCCAGCAGCCAAGCCGTCTCGGGCGGGGGAGGCTACACCTTC. The chain has TRBV4-3 and TRBJ1-2; D is perhaps TRBD1 (5 bases). The CDR3 is 15 amino acids. CDR1 is LGHNA, CDR2 YSLEER, per germline. Trimming left V 1 base short and J 8 bases short, with 17 bases between.

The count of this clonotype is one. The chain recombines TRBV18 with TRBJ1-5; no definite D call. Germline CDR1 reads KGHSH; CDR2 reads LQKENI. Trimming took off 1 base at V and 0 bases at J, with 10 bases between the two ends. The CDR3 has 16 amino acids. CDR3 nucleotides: TGTGCCAGCTCACCACGAGGATTCTATAGCAATCAGCCCCAGCATTTT. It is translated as CASSPRGFYSNQPQHF.

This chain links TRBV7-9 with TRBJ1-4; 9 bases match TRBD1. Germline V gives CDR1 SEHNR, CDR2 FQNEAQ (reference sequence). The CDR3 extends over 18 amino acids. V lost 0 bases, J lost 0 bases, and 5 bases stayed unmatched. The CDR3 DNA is TGTGCCAGCAGCTTAGCGAAAGGACAGGGGACAACTAATGAAAAACTGTTTTTT. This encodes CASSLAKGQGTTNEKLFF.

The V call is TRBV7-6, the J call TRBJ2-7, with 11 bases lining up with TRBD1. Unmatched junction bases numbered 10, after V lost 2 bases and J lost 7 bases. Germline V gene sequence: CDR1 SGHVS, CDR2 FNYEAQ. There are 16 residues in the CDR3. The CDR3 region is CASSLTATGQGGEQYF. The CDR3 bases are TGTGCCAGCAGCTTAACCGCCACGGGACAGGGGGGAGAGCAGTACTTC.